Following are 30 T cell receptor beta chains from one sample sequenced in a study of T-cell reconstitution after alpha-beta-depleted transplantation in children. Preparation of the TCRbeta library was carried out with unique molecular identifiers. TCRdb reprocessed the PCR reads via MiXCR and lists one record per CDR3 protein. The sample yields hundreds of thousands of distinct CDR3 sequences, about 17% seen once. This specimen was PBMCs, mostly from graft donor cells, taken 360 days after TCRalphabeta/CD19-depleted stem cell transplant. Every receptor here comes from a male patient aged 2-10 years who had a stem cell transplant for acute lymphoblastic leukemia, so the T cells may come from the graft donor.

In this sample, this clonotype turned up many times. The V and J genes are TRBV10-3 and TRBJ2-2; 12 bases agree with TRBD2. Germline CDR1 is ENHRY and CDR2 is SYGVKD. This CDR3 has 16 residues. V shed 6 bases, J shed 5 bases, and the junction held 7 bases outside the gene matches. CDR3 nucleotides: TGTGCCATCAGGATGACTAGCGGGAGTAGGACCGGGGAGCTGTTTTTT. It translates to CAIRMTSGSRTGELFF.

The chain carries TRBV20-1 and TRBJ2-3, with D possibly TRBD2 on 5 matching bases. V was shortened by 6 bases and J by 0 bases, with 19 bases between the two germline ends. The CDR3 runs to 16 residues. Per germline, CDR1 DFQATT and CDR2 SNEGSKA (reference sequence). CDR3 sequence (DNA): TGCAGTGCCCCCAAACTGGCTAGCAGCAGCACAGATACGCAGTATTTT. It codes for CSAPKLASSSTDTQYF.

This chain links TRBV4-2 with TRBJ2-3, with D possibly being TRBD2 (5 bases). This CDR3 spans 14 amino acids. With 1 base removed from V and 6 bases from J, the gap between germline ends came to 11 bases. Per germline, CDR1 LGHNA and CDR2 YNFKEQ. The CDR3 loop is CASSQGLAPDTQYF. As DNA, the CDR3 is TGTGCCAGCAGCCAAGGCCTAGCCCCCGATACGCAGTATTTT.

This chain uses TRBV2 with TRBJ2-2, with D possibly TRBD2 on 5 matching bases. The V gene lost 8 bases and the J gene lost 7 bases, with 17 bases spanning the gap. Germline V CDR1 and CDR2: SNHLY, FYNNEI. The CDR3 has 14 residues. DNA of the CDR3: TGTGCCAGCTCAAGAGGGTTTGAAAACGGGGAGCTGTTTTTT. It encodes CASSRGFENGELFF.

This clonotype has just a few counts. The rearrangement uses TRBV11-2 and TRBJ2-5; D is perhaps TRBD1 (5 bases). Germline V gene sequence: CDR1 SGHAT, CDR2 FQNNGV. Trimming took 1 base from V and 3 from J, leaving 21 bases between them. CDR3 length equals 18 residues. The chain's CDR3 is CASSLGRLAGFREETQYF. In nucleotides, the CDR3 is TGTGCCAGCAGCTTAGGTCGCCTCGCAGGGTTCAGGGAAGAGACCCAGTACTTC.

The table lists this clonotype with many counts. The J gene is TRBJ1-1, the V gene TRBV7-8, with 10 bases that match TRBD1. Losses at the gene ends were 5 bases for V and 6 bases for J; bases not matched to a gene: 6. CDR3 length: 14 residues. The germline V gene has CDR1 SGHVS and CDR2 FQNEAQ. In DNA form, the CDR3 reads TGTGCCAGCAGCCCGGGGACAGGGGCGTCTGAAGCTTTCTTT. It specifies CASSPGTGASEAFF. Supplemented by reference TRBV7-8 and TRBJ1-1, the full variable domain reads GAGVSQSPRYKVAKRGQDVALRCDPISGHVSLFWYQQALGQGPEFLTYFQNEAQLDKSGLPSDRFFAERPEGSVSTLKIQRTQQEDSAVYLCASSPGTGASEAFFGQGTRLTVV.

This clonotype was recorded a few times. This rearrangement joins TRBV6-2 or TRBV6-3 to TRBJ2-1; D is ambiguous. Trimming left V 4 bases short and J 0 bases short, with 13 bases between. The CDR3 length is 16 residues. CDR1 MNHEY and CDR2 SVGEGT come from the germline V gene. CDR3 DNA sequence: TGTGCCAGCAGTTTCCGATCGGGTATCTCCTACAATGAGCAGTTCTTC. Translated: CASSFRSGISYNEQFF.

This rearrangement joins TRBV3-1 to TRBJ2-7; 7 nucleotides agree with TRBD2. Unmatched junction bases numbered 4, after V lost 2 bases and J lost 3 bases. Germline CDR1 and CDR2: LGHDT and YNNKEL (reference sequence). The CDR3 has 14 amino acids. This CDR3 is CASSQSGVGYEQYF. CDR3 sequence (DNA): TGTGCCAGCAGCCAAAGCGGGGTGGGCTACGAGCAGTACTTC.

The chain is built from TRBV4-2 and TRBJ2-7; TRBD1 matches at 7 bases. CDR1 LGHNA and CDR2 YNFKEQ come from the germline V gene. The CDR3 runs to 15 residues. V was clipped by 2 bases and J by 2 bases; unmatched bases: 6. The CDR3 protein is CASSQPGQPAYEQYF. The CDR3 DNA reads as TGTGCCAGCAGCCAACCGGGACAGCCGGCCTACGAGCAGTACTTC.

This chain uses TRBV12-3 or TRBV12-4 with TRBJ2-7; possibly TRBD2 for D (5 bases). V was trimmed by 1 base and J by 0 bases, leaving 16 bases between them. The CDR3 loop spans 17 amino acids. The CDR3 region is CASSLGLTGYPSYEQYF. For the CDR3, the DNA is TGTGCCAGCAGTTTAGGGCTTACGGGGTACCCCTCCTACGAGCAGTACTTC.

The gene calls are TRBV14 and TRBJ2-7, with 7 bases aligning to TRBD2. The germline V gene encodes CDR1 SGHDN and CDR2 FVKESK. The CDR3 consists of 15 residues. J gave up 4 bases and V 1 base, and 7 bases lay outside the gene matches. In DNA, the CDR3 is TGTGCCAGCAGCCAAGCGGTGGGAGGGCCGTACGAGCAGTACTTC. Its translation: CASSQAVGGPYEQYF.

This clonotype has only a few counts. Here the CDR3 reads CASSYGRGGFGNEQFF. For the CDR3, the DNA is TGTGCCAGCAGTTACGGGAGGGGAGGGTTCGGTAATGAGCAGTTCTTC. The chain is built from TRBV6-5 and TRBJ2-1; 7 nucleotides align to TRBD2. This CDR3 spans 16 amino acids. The ends lost 2 bases at V and 7 bases at J; junction bases unmatched: 11. Looked up from germline, CDR1 is MNHEY and CDR2 is SVGAGI.

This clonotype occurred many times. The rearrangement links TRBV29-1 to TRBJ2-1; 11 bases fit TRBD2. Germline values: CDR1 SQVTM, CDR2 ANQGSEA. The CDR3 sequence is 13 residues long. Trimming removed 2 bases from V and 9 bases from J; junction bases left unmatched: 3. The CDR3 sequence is CSVESSGRPEQFF. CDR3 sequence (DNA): TGCAGCGTTGAATCTAGCGGGAGGCCTGAGCAGTTCTTC.

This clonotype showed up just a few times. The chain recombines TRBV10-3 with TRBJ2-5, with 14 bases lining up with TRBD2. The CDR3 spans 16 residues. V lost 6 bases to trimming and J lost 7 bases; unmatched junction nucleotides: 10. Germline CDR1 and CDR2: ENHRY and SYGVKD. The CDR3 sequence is CAISPGLAGVGVTQYF. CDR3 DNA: TGTGCCATCAGCCCGGGACTAGCGGGAGTCGGGGTGACCCAGTACTTC.

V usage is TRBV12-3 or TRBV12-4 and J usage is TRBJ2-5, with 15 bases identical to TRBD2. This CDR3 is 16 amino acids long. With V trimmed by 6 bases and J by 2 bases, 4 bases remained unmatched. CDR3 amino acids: CASRPGTSGRQETQYF. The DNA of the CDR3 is TGTGCCAGCAGACCGGGGACTAGCGGGAGGCAAGAGACCCAGTACTTC.

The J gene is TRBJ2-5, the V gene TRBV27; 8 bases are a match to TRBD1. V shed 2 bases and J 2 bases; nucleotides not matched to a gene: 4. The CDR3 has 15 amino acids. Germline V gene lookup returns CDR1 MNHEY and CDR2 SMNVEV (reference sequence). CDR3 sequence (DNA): TGTGCCAGCAGTTTACAGGGGGCTGGTCAAGAGACCCAGTACTTC. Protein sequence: CASSLQGAGQETQYF.

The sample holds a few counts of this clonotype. The CDR3 bases are TGTGCCAGCAGCCCGCTGAGGGGGCCTAATGAAAAACTGTTTTTT. This gives the protein CASSPLRGPNEKLFF. The chain links TRBV14 to TRBJ1-4, with TRBD1 matching 7 bases. The CDR3 is 15 residues long. Trimming cost V 4 bases and J 3 bases; bases outside gene matches: 5. Germline V CDR1 and CDR2: SGHDN, FVKESK.

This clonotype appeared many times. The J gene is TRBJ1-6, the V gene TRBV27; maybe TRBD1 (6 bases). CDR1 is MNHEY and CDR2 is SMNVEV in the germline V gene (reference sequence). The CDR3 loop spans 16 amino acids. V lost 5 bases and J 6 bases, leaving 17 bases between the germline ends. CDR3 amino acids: CASSPSMQGPNSPLHF. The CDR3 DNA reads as TGTGCCAGCAGTCCCAGCATGCAGGGGCCTAATTCACCCCTCCACTTT.

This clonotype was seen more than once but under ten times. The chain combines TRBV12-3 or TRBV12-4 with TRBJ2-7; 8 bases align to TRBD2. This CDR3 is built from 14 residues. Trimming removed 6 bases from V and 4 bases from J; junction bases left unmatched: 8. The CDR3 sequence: CASSPSGSGYEQYF. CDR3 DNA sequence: TGTGCCAGCAGCCCCAGCGGGAGTGGATACGAGCAGTACTTC.

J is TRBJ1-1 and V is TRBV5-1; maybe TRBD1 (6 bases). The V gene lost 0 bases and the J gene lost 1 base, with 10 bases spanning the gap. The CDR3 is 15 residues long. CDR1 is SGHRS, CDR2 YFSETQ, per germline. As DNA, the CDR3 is TGCGCCAGCAGCTTGGAAAGGGGGGGGAACACTGAAGCTTTCTTT. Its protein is CASSLERGGNTEAFF.

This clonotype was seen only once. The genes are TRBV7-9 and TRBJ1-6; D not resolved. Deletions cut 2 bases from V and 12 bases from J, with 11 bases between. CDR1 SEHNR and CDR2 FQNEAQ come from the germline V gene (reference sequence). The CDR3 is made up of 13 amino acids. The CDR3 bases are TGTGCCAGCAGCTTACCCACAGAGAGACCCCTCCACTTT. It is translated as CASSLPTERPLHF.

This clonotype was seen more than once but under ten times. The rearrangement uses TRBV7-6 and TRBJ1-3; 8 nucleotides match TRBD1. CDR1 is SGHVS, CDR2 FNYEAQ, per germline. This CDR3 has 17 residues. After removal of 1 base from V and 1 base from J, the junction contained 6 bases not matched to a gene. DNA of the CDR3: TGTGCCAGCAGCTTAGAGGCAGGGGGCATTTCTGGAAACACCATATATTTT. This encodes CASSLEAGGISGNTIYF.

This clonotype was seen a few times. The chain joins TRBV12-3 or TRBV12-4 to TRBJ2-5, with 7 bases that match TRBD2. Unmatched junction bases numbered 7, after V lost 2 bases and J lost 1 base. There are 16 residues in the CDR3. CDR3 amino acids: CASSLSAGASQETQYF. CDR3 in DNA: TGTGCCAGCAGTTTAAGCGCGGGAGCGAGCCAAGAGACCCAGTACTTC.

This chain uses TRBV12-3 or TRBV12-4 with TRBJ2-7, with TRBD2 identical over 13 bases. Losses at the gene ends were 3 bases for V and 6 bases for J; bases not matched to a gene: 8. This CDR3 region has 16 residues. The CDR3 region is CASSFARLAGGSEQYF. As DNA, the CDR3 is TGTGCCAGCAGTTTCGCCCGACTAGCGGGAGGTAGCGAGCAGTACTTC.

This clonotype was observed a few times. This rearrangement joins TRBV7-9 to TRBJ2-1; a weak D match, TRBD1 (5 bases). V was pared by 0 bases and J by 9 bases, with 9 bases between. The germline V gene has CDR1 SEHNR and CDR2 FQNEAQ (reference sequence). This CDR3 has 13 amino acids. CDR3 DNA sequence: TGTGCCAGCAGCTTAGCTGGAAGGGGTGAGCAGTTCTTC. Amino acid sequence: CASSLAGRGEQFF.

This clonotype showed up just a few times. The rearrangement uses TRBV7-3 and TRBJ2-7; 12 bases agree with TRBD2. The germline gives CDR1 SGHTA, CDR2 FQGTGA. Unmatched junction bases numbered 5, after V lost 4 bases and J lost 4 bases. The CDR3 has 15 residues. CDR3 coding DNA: TGTGCCAGCAGCTCCGACGGGACTAGCGGGTACGAGCAGTACTTC. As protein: CASSSDGTSGYEQYF. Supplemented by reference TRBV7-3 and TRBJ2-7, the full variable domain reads GAGVSQTPSNKVTEKGKYVELRCDPISGHTALYWYRQSLGQGPEFLIYFQGTGAADDSGLPNDRFFAVRPEGSVSTLKIQRTERGDSAVYLCASSSDGTSGYEQYFGPGTRLTVT.

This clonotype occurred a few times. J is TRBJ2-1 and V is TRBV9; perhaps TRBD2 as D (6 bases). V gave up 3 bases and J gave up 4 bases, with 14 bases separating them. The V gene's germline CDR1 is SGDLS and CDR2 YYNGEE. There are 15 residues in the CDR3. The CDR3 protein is CASSARENTYNEQFF. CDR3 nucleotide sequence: TGTGCCAGCAGCGCTCGGGAGAACACTTACAATGAGCAGTTCTTC.

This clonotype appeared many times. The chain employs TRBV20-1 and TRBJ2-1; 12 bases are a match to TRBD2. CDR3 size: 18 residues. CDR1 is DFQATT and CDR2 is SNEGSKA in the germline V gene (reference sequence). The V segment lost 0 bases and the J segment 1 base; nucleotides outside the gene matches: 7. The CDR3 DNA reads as TGCAGTGCTAGAGATGTACTAGCGGGAGGCCTGTCCTACAATGAGCAGTTCTTC. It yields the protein CSARDVLAGGLSYNEQFF.

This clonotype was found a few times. CDR3 region: CASSPPTREVGEQYF. In nucleotides, the CDR3 is TGTGCCAGCAGTCCCCCGACGAGGGAGGTGGGGGAGCAGTACTTC. This chain links TRBV28 with TRBJ2-7, with D maybe TRBD2 (6 bases). This CDR3 comprises 15 residues. V was clipped by 5 bases and J by 7 bases, with 21 bases between them. Germline V gene lookup returns CDR1 MDHEN and CDR2 SYDVKM.

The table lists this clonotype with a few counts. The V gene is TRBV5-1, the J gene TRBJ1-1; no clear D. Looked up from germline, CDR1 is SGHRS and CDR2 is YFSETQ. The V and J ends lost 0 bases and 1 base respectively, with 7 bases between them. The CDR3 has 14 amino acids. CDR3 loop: CASSLADKNTEAFF. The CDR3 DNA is TGCGCCAGCAGCTTGGCCGACAAGAACACTGAAGCTTTCTTT.